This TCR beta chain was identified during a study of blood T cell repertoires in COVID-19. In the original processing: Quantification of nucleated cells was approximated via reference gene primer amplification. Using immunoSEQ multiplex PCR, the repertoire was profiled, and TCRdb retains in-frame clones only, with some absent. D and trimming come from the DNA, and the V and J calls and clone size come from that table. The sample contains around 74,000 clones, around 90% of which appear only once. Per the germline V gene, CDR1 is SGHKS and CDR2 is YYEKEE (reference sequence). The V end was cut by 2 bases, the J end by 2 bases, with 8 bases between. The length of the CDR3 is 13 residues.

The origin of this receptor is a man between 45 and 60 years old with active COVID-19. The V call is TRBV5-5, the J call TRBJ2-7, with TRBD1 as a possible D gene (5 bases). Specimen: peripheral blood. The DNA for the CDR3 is TGTGCCAGCAGCTTTTCCAGGGCCTACGAGCAGTACTTC. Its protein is CASSFSRAYEQYF.